The rows below give T cell receptor beta chains drawn from one sample of a study of shared clonotypes between healthy human individuals. The repertoire was sequenced with immunoSEQ multiplex PCR; TCRdb's copy has only in-frame clones and lacks some. Among a few million clones listed, approximately 95% were seen once. What was sequenced was naive CD4+ T cells from PBMCs. Receptor source: a man aged 18 to 35 in good health. Some clones in this sample may be carry-over from other donors' samples. The CDR3 runs from the conserved cysteine through the conserved F or W. The D gene is left open where the match is weak. The size of a clone is reported for some rows only, either as once, few or many, or as a class for expanded clones.

clone_size d_call j_call v_call cdr3_aa cdr3_nt
- - TRBJ1-4 TRBV6-6 CASSYSPEIEKLFF TGTGCCAGCAGTTACTCGCCAGAAATTGAAAAACTGTTTTTT
- - TRBJ1-1 TRBV25-1 CASSEYGSREAFF TGTGCCAGCAGTGAATATGGGTCCAGGGAAGCTTTCTTT
- - TRBJ2-5 TRBV5-1 CASSLEGFQETQYF TGCGCCAGCAGCTTGGAAGGGTTCCAAGAGACCCAGTACTTC
- - TRBJ2-2 TRBV7-9 CASSHTGLAGELFF TGTGCCAGCAGCCACACAGGGCTAGCCGGGGAGCTGTTTTTT
- TRBD1 TRBJ1-1 TRBV7-3 CASSIDRETEAFF TGTGCCAGCAGCATCGACAGGGAGACTGAAGCTTTCTTT
- - TRBJ2-1 TRBV27 CASSSGTQALEQFF TGTGCCAGCAGTTCCGGGACCCAAGCTCTTGAGCAGTTCTTC
- TRBD2 TRBJ2-1 TRBV2 CASSKEAGDVEQFF TGTGCCAGCAGTAAGGAGGCGGGAGATGTAGAGCAGTTCTTC
- - TRBJ2-3 TRBV6-1 CASSERGSDTQYF TGTGCCAGCAGTGAACGCGGTTCAGATACGCAGTATTTT
- - TRBJ1-3 TRBV28 CASSLWDRSSGNTIYF TGTGCCAGCAGTTTATGGGACAGAAGCTCTGGAAACACCATATATTTT
- - TRBJ1-2 TRBV6-1 CASSEVWGRGYGYTF TGTGCCAGCAGTGAAGTTTGGGGAAGGGGCTATGGCTACACCTTC
- TRBD1 TRBJ1-1 TRBV4-1 CASSQTGQGVTEAFF TGCGCCAGCAGCCAAACGGGACAGGGGGTAACTGAAGCTTTCTTT
- - TRBJ2-7 TRBV5-1 CASARTVNYEQYF TGCGCCAGCGCCCGGACAGTGAACTACGAGCAGTACTTC
- TRBD2 TRBJ2-1 TRBV18 CASSPDGGRAKSDEQFF TGTGCCAGCTCACCAGACGGCGGGAGGGCCAAAAGCGATGAGCAGTTCTTC
- TRBD1 TRBJ2-5 TRBV2 CASHGQGVETQYF TGTGCCAGCCACGGACAGGGGGTAGAGACCCAGTACTTC
- - TRBJ1-1 TRBV6-1 CASTEDFYTEAFF TGTGCCAGCACCGAGGATTTTTACACTGAAGCTTTCTTT
- - TRBJ1-1 TRBV5-6 CASSRVPGNTEAFF TGTGCCAGCAGCCGAGTTCCAGGGAACACTGAAGCTTTCTTT
- TRBD1 TRBJ1-1 TRBV27 CATHPRGANTEAFF TGTGCCACCCACCCCAGGGGGGCGAACACTGAAGCTTTCTTT
- TRBD1 TRBJ1-5 TRBV27 CASSFIARGPKHF TGTGCCAGCAGTTTCATCGCGAGGGGGCCTAAGCATTTT
- - TRBJ2-5 TRBV29-1 CSVGQETQYF TGCAGCGTTGGTCAAGAGACCCAGTACTTC
- TRBD1 TRBJ1-3 TRBV28 CASSLAGGSGNTIYF TGTGCCAGCAGTTTGGCAGGGGGCTCTGGAAACACCATATATTTT
- - TRBJ2-3 TRBV5-1 CASSLDSGTDTQYF TGCGCCAGCAGCTTGGACAGCGGCACAGATACGCAGTATTTT
- - TRBJ2-3 TRBV5-1 CASSRQLAGTDTQYF TGCGCCAGCAGCCGACAACTAGCTGGCACAGATACGCAGTATTTT
few - TRBJ2-5 TRBV30 CAWEHGRGRLIGETQYF TGTGCCTGGGAGCACGGGCGAGGAAGGCTGATAGGGGAGACCCAGTACTTC
- TRBD2 TRBJ2-5 TRBV19 CASSMPPWLAGGKETQYF TGTGCCAGTAGTATGCCCCCCTGGTTGGCGGGAGGAAAAGAGACCCAGTACTTC
- - TRBJ2-3 TRBV7-3 CASSLTLGSLDTQYF TGTGCCAGCAGCTTAACGCTGGGGTCGCTTGATACGCAGTATTTT
- - TRBJ2-2 TRBV11-2 CASSLGPRLGELFF TGTGCCAGCAGCTTAGGCCCTCGACTTGGGGAGCTGTTTTTT
- - TRBJ1-2 TRBV12-5 CASALQGPASIDYTF TGTGCTAGTGCCCTCCAAGGCCCCGCATCTATAGACTACACCTTC
- - TRBJ2-5 TRBV29-1 CSVKTIPGETQYF TGCAGCGTTAAGACCATCCCGGGAGAGACCCAGTACTTC
- TRBD1 TRBJ1-4 TRBV7-6 CASSPAPQGASEKLFF TGTGCCAGCAGCCCGGCCCCCCAGGGGGCAAGTGAAAAACTGTTTTTT
- - TRBJ1-1 TRBV6-6 CASAEVGRITEAFF TGTGCCAGCGCCGAAGTCGGGAGAATCACTGAAGCTTTCTTT
- - TRBJ1-1 TRBV30 CAWSVFREAEAFF TGTGCCTGGAGTGTGTTTCGCGAGGCTGAAGCTTTCTTT
- - TRBJ2-5 TRBV9 CASSVEGTPRGTQYF TGTGCCAGCAGCGTAGAAGGGACACCAAGAGGGACCCAGTACTTC
- - TRBJ2-7 TRBV6-5 CASRRQVGPYEQYF TGTGCCAGCAGGCGGCAGGTCGGCCCCTACGAGCAGTACTTC
- - TRBJ2-1 TRBV7-3 CASSLASPYNEQFF TGTGCCAGCAGCTTAGCATCCCCCTACAATGAGCAGTTCTTC
- - TRBJ1-1 TRBV7-8 CASSLDLGAENTEAFF TGTGCCAGCAGCTTAGATCTGGGGGCGGAGAACACTGAAGCTTTCTTT
- - TRBJ1-1 TRBV15 CATSRSRVDRTTEAFF TGTGCCACCAGCAGATCCCGGGTGGACCGCACCACTGAAGCTTTCTTT
- TRBD1 TRBJ2-7 TRBV15 CATSLRRGTGPYEQYF TGTGCCACCAGCCTAAGGAGGGGGACAGGTCCCTACGAGCAGTACTTC
- - TRBJ1-2 TRBV5-1 CASSLEWLTYGYTF TGCGCCAGCAGCTTGGAGTGGTTGACCTATGGCTACACCTTC
- - TRBJ2-1 TRBV5-1 CASSFESGDEQFF TGCGCCAGCAGCTTTGAATCTGGCGATGAGCAGTTCTTC
- - TRBJ1-1 TRBV9 CASSVVSRGNTEAFF TGTGCCAGCAGCGTAGTCTCTCGGGGCAACACTGAAGCTTTCTTT